The 10 T cell receptor beta chains listed next were all sequenced from one sample in a study of blood T cell repertoires in COVID-19. Only in-frame clones appear in the TCRdb table, and some are missing; sequencing was by immunoSEQ multiplex PCR. The table has 200,000 to 250,000 clones, around 88% seen once. Sequencing input: peripheral blood. The receptors here all came from a woman aged 30 to 39 who had recovered from COVID-19.

V usage is TRBV7-2 and J usage is TRBJ2-3; 8 bases agree with TRBD1. The CDR3 has 14 amino acids. Germline trimming cut 6 bases from V and 3 bases from J; bases unmatched to any gene: 5. Per the germline V gene, CDR1 is SGHTA and CDR2 is FQGNSA. Here the CDR3 reads CASRSNRGTDTQYF. CDR3 DNA: TGTGCCAGCAGATCTAACAGGGGGACAGATACGCAGTATTTT.

The rearrangement uses TRBV18 and TRBJ2-5; 8 nucleotides align to TRBD2. The CDR3 has 16 amino acids. After removal of 6 bases from V and 3 bases from J, the junction contained 12 bases not matched to a gene. Germline V CDR1 and CDR2: KGHSH, LQKENI. The CDR3 loop is CASSPAGARAKETQYF. The CDR3 region has the DNA TGTGCCAGCTCGCCAGCGGGAGCGAGGGCCAAAGAGACCCAGTACTTC. The full variable domain, in which reference TRBV18 and TRBJ2-5 provide the parts outside the CDR3, is NAGVMQNPRHLVRRRGQEARLRCSPMKGHSHVYWYRQLPEEGLKFMVYLQKENIIDESGMPKERFSAEFPKEGPSILRIQQVVRGDSAAYFCASSPAGARAKETQYFGPGTRLLVL.

The genes are TRBV5-8 and TRBJ1-5, with unresolved D. Germline values: CDR1 SGHTS, CDR2 YDEGEE. The length of the CDR3 is 12 residues. V dropped 5 bases and J dropped 1 base, with 4 bases sitting between them. The CDR3 sequence: CASSPSNQPQHF. The CDR3 DNA follows: TGTGCCAGCAGTCCGAGCAATCAGCCCCAGCATTTT.

The V gene is TRBV9, the J gene TRBJ2-2; 9 bases map to TRBD2. Per the germline V gene, CDR1 is SGDLS and CDR2 is YYNGEE. This CDR3 contains 17 residues. Germline trimming cut 5 bases from V and 2 bases from J; bases unmatched to any gene: 10. CDR3 loop: CASRGNRAGGNTGELFF. DNA of the CDR3: TGTGCCAGCAGAGGGAATAGAGCGGGGGGTAACACCGGGGAGCTGTTTTTT.

The gene calls are TRBV7-6 and TRBJ1-2; possible D gene TRBD1, 5 bases. CDR1 is SGHVS, CDR2 FNYEAQ, per germline. The CDR3 loop spans 17 amino acids. Trimming cost V 1 base and J 3 bases, with 18 bases left between them. CDR3 sequence reads: CASSLGASGDSHYGYTF. In DNA, the CDR3 is TGTGCCAGCAGCTTAGGTGCTTCGGGAGACAGTCACTATGGCTACACCTTC.

The chain links TRBV27 to TRBJ1-3; D may be TRBD1 (6 bases). The V gene lost 6 bases and the J gene lost 2 bases, with 11 bases spanning the gap. The CDR3 length is 14 residues. In germline, CDR1 is MNHEY, CDR2 SMNVEV (reference sequence). This CDR3 reads CASRKTGTGNTIYF. CDR3 DNA sequence: TGTGCCAGCAGGAAAACAGGGACTGGAAACACCATATATTTT.

CDR3 in DNA: TGTGCCAGCGGCTGGGCCTATAACTCCTATAATTCACCCCTCCACTTT. Its translation: CASGWAYNSYNSPLHF. The chain is built from TRBV2 and TRBJ1-6; D remains ambiguous. Germline assignment: CDR1 SNHLY and CDR2 FYNNEI. Trimming took off 8 bases at V and 0 bases at J, with 14 bases between the two ends. The CDR3 contains 16 residues.

The rearrangement links TRBV7-7 to TRBJ1-2; TRBD1 agrees at 7 bases. The CDR3 contains 16 residues. Germline loops: CDR1 SSHAT, CDR2 FNYEAQ (reference sequence). The junction had 11 bases not matched to a gene; V was cut back by 2 bases and J by 5 bases. The CDR3 bases are TGTGCCAGCAGCTTAAAGGGGGCACGGCCGGGGTATGGCTACACCTTC. The encoded protein is CASSLKGARPGYGYTF.

V is TRBV9 and J is TRBJ2-1; TRBD1 agrees at 7 bases. From germline, CDR1 is SGDLS and CDR2 YYNGEE. This CDR3 has 14 residues. V shed 4 bases, J shed 8 bases, and the junction held 9 bases outside the gene matches. As DNA, the CDR3 is TGTGCCAGCAGCTATCGGACAGGTTTGCATGAGCAGTTCTTC. Translating gives CASSYRTGLHEQFF.

V gene TRBV29-1 combines with J gene TRBJ2-1; D ambiguous. CDR1 is SQVTM, CDR2 ANQGSEA, per germline. The CDR3 spans 16 residues. V lost 1 base and J lost 0, with 13 bases in between. CDR3 loop: CSVEGLPDGSYNEQFF. CDR3 in DNA: TGCAGCGTTGAAGGACTTCCCGACGGCTCCTACAATGAGCAGTTCTTC.